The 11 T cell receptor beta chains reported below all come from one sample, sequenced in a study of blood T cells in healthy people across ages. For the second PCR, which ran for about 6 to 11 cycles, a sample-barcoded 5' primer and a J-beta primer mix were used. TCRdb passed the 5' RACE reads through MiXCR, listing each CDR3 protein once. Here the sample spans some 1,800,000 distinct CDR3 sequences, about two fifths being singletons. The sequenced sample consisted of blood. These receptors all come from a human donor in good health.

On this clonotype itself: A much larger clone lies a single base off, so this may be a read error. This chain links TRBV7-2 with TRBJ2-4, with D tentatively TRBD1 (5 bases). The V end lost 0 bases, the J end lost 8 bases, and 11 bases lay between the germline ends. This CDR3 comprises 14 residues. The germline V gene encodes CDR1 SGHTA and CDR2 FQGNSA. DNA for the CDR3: TGTGCCAGCAGCTTAGCCAGGGAAGGAGACATTCAGTACTTC. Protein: CASSLAREGDIQYF.

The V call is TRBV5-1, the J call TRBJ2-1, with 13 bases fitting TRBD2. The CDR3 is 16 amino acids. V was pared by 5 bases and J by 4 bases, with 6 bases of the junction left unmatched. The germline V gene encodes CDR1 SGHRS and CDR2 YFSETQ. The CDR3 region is CASSWTSGGQYNEQFF. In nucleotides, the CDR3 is TGCGCCAGCAGTTGGACTAGCGGGGGCCAATACAATGAGCAGTTCTTC.

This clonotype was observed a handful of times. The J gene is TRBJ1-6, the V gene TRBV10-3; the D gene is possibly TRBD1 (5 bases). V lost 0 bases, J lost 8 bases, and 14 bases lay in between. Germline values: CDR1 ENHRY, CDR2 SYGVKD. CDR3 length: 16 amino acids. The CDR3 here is CAISESIRVGYSPLHF. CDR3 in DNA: TGTGCCATCAGTGAGTCGATCAGGGTAGGGTATTCACCCCTCCACTTT.

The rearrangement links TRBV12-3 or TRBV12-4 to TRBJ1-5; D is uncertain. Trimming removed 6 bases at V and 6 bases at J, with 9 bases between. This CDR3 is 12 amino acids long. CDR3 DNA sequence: TGTGCCAGCAGGAGAGGTGGTCAGCCCCAGCATTTT. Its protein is CASRRGGQPQHF.

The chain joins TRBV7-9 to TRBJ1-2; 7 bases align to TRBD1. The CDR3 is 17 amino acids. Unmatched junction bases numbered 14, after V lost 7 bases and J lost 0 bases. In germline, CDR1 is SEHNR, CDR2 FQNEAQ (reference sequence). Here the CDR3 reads CASIPDRILIPNYGYTF. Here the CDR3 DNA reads TGTGCCAGCATCCCGGACAGGATCCTAATTCCTAACTATGGCTACACCTTC.

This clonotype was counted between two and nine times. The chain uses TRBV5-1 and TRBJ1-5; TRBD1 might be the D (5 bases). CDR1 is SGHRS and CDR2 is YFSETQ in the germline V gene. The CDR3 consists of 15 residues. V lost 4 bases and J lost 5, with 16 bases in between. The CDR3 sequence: CASSPSGFGHQPQHF. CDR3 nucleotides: TGCGCCAGCAGCCCTTCAGGGTTCGGGCATCAGCCCCAGCATTTT.

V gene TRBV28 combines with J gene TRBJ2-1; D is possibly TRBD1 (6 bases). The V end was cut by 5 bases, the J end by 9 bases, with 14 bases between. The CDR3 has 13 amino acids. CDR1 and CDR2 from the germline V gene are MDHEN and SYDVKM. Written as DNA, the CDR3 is TGTGCCAGCAGTCGCCCAGGGGTTGGTGAGCAGTTCTTC. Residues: CASSRPGVGEQFF.

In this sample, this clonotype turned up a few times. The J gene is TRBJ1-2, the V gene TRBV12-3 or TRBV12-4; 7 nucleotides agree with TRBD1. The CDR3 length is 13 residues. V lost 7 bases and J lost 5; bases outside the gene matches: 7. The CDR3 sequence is CASTPGQQYGYTF. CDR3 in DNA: TGTGCCAGCACCCCGGGACAGCAGTATGGCTACACCTTC.

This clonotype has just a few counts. CDR3 nucleotides: TGTGCCAGCACCATCGACGGAGGAGACACTGAAGCTTTCTTT. Protein: CASTIDGGDTEAFF. The J gene is TRBJ1-1, the V gene TRBV5-4; D unclear. V lost 6 bases, J lost 3 bases, and 15 bases lay in between. This CDR3 contains 14 residues. Per the germline V gene, CDR1 is SGHNT and CDR2 is YYREEE (reference sequence).

Here the CDR3 reads CASSPGLTVYGYTF. For the CDR3, the DNA is TGTGCCAGCAGCCCAGGCCTGACGGTCTATGGCTACACCTTC. This chain links TRBV7-9 with TRBJ1-2; D is undetermined. In germline, CDR1 is SEHNR, CDR2 FQNEAQ (reference sequence). With 5 bases removed from V and 4 bases from J, the gap between germline ends came to 14 bases. The CDR3 is 14 amino acids.

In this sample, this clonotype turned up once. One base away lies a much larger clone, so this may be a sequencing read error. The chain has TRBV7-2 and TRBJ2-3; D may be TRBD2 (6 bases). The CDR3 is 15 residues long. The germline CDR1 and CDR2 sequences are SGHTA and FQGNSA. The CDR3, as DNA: TGTGCCAACAGCCCGGGGGTGAAACCCTCAGATACGCAGTATTTT. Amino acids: CANSPGVKPSDTQYF.